This T cell receptor (beta chain) derives from a study of T cell repertoires in cytomegalovirus infection. In the study overall: Researchers turned to recently identified HLA-C-restricted CMV epitopes as well as well-studied HLA-B-restricted ones. Study findings and constraints: Clonotype analysis showed dominance of the ex vivo response by HLA-C-restricted CMV-specific TCR beta clonotypes.

For this clonotype: The antigen is unknown.

Using its own MiXCR run on the reads, TCRdb lists one record per CDR3 protein. The data hold approximately 910,000 distinct CDR3 sequences, with roughly 31% observed a single time. The TCR comes from a human donor in good health (CMV status not recorded). Some clones in this sample may be carry-over from other donors' samples. The source was cultured CD8+ T cells from PBMCs, collected from culture after CMV antigen stimulation.

CDR3 region: CASKDSNQPQHF. The CDR3, as DNA: TGTGCCAGCAAGGATAGCAATCAGCCCCAGCATTTT. This rearrangement joins TRBV2 to TRBJ1-5; D ambiguous. The CDR3 runs to 12 residues. With 7 bases removed from V and 0 bases from J, the gap between germline ends came to 4 bases. CDR1 is SNHLY, CDR2 FYNNEI, per germline.